The 28 T cell receptor beta chains presented below share a single source sample, sequenced in a study of liver allograft versus peripheral blood T cells. The wider study: Repertoires of T cell receptors in transplanted livers were compared with recipients' peripheral blood repertoires.

TCRdb re-called the reads with MiXCR, one entry per CDR3 protein. The sample gives 7,500 to 9,000 distinct CDR3 sequences, more than 15% of which show up once; 4% to 5.5% is in the top ten. Receptor source: a human patient who had a liver transplant. Some T cells may trace back to the graft donor.

The table lists this clonotype with a few counts. This chain joins TRBV7-9 and TRBJ2-5; D call uncertain. Looked up from germline, CDR1 is SEHNR and CDR2 is FQNEAQ (reference sequence). V lost 2 bases and J 4 bases, leaving 5 bases between the germline ends. The CDR3 has 12 amino acids. CDR3 DNA: TGTGCCAGCAGCTTATACCGAGAGACCCAGTACTTC. Its translation: CASSLYRETQYF.

By sample share, this clonotype is medium-sized. V is TRBV6-1 and J is TRBJ2-2, with 8 bases identical to TRBD1. The CDR3 contains 15 residues. Germline V gives CDR1 MNHNS, CDR2 SASEGT. Losses at the gene ends were 10 bases for V and 5 bases for J; bases not matched to a gene: 12. CDR3 protein: CAISIQQGDTGELFF. The CDR3 DNA reads TGTGCCATTTCAATCCAACAGGGGGATACCGGGGAGCTGTTTTTT.

This clonotype was counted ten times or more. The gene calls are TRBV7-9 and TRBJ1-2, with D uncertain. The germline V and J ends were trimmed by 4 bases and 7 bases, with 7 bases remaining between them. Germline V lookup: CDR1 SEHNR, CDR2 FQNEAQ (reference sequence). CDR3 length equals 11 residues. The CDR3, as DNA: TGTGCCAGCAGCTATCGCGGTGGCTACACCTTC. This translates into CASSYRGGYTF.

The chain has TRBV12-3 or TRBV12-4 and TRBJ1-1; 8 bases are shared with TRBD1. The V gene end was trimmed by 4 bases and the J gene end by 4 bases; junction bases not matched to a gene: 5. The CDR3 loop spans 14 amino acids. CDR3 sequence (DNA): TGTGCCAGCAGTTACAGGGGGGGAGGCACTGAAGCTTTCTTT. Translated, it gives CASSYRGGGTEAFF.

This clonotype is medium-sized. CDR3 sequence reads: CASSPPGLATGELFF. CDR3 DNA sequence: TGTGCCAGCTCACCCCCGGGATTAGCAACAGGGGAGCTGTTTTTT. This chain links TRBV18 with TRBJ2-2; maybe TRBD2 (5 bases). Trimming removed 3 bases from V and 8 bases from J, with 16 bases in between. The germline V gene encodes CDR1 KGHSH and CDR2 LQKENI. The CDR3 extends over 15 amino acids. Full variable domain (missing parts from reference TRBV18 and TRBJ2-2): NAGVMQNPRHLVRRRGQEARLRCSPMKGHSHVYWYRQLPEEGLKFMVYLQKENIIDESGMPKERFSAEFPKEGPSILRIQQVVRGDSAAYFCASSPPGLATGELFFGEGSRLTVL.

This clonotype was counted ten times or more. The chain carries TRBV20-1 and TRBJ2-1; 14 positions agree with TRBD2. V lost 5 bases to trimming and J lost 5 bases; unmatched junction nucleotides: 5. The germline V gene has CDR1 DFQATT and CDR2 SNEGSKA (reference sequence). This CDR3 region has 15 residues. CDR3 bases: TGCAGTGCTTTGAAGGGACTAGCGGGGGACAATGAGCAGTTCTTC. Translation gives CSALKGLAGDNEQFF.

The sample holds many counts of this clonotype. The chain is built from TRBV5-4 and TRBJ2-7, with unresolved D. Looked up from germline, CDR1 is SGHNT and CDR2 is YYREEE (reference sequence). The CDR3 runs 15 residues. Trimming pared 4 bases from V and 5 bases from J, leaving 19 bases between. CDR3 sequence: CASSPKTGRVDEQYF. The CDR3 DNA reads as TGTGCCAGCAGCCCCAAGACCGGAAGAGTTGACGAGCAGTACTTC.

This clonotype qualifies as medium-sized. The rearrangement uses TRBV13 and TRBJ2-2; 8 bases line up with TRBD1. The V gene's germline CDR1 is PRHDT and CDR2 FYEKMQ (reference sequence). Unmatched junction bases numbered 6, after V lost 6 bases and J lost 6 bases. The CDR3 consists of 14 residues. The CDR3 loop reads CASRRDRGPGELFF. In DNA form, the CDR3 reads TGTGCCAGCAGGCGCGACAGGGGCCCCGGGGAGCTGTTTTTT. Based on the CDR3 plus reference TRBV13 and TRBJ2-2, the full variable domain is AAGVIQSPRHLIKEKRETATLKCYPIPRHDTVYWYQQGPGQDPQFLISFYEKMQSDKGSIPDRFSAQQFSDYHSELNMSSLELGDSALYFCASRRDRGPGELFFGEGSRLTVL.

This chain connects TRBV7-9 to TRBJ2-2, with 12 bases fitting TRBD2. CDR1 and CDR2 (germline): SEHNR, FQNEAQ (reference sequence). Trimming removed 1 base from V and 7 bases from J; junction bases left unmatched: 4. The CDR3 length is 16 residues. The CDR3 DNA reads TGTGCCAGCAGCTTAGGACTAGCGGGAGTTGACGGGGAGCTGTTTTTT. Protein product: CASSLGLAGVDGELFF.

V usage is TRBV7-2 and J usage is TRBJ1-1; the D gene is possibly TRBD1 (5 bases). V lost 3 bases to trimming and J lost 4 bases, with 9 bases between them. The CDR3 is made up of 13 amino acids. CDR1 is SGHTA and CDR2 is FQGNSA in the germline V gene. The CDR3 DNA reads as TGTGCCAGCAGCTTGACTAGGGGCACTGAAGCTTTCTTT. This encodes CASSLTRGTEAFF.

This clonotype qualifies as medium-sized (0.01 to 0.1%). The chain joins TRBV24-1 to TRBJ1-5; D call uncertain. The V and J ends lost 4 bases and 1 base respectively, with 13 bases between them. This CDR3 comprises 16 residues. CDR1 and CDR2 from the germline V gene are KGHDR and SFDVKD. This CDR3 is CATSDPGPLSNQPQHF. Here the CDR3 DNA reads TGTGCCACCAGTGACCCCGGACCTTTGAGCAATCAGCCCCAGCATTTT.

This chain uses TRBV20-1 with TRBJ2-7, with 10 bases matching TRBD2. CDR1 and CDR2 (germline): DFQATT, SNEGSKA (reference sequence). This CDR3 region has 14 residues. The J segment lost 5 bases and the V segment lost 1 base, leaving 5 bases of the junction unmatched. In DNA, the CDR3 is TGCAGTGCTAGAGTGGCTAGCGGGAGTAACGAGCAGTACTTC. It encodes CSARVASGSNEQYF.

This clonotype was observed a handful of times. The chain couples TRBV25-1 to TRBJ1-2; D uncertain. Trimming removed 2 bases from V and 3 bases from J, with 25 bases in between. Germline-derived CDR1 and CDR2 are MGHDK and SYGVNS. The CDR3 runs to 19 residues. The CDR3 spells CASSEGWAGGRPEHYGYTF. DNA of the CDR3: TGTGCCAGCAGTGAAGGATGGGCGGGCGGCAGACCGGAACACTATGGCTACACCTTC.

This clonotype showed up many times. The V gene is TRBV19, the J gene TRBJ2-7; tentative D call: TRBD1 (5 bases). The V end was cut by 1 base, the J end by 1 base, with 8 bases between. The V gene's germline CDR1 is LNHDA and CDR2 SQIVND (reference sequence). The CDR3 runs 14 residues. The CDR3 region is CASSIGQKSYEQYF. CDR3 DNA: TGTGCCAGTAGTATAGGACAGAAATCCTACGAGCAGTACTTC.

This clonotype was counted only a few times. The rearrangement links TRBV5-1 to TRBJ2-7, with a weak D call TRBD2 (6 bases). The CDR3 is 12 amino acids. CDR1 and CDR2 (germline): SGHRS, YFSETQ. V lost 6 bases and J lost 3, with 10 bases in between. In DNA form, the CDR3 reads TGCGCCAGCAAGGGAGGCTACTACGAGCAGTACTTC. Protein sequence: CASKGGYYEQYF.

This clonotype appeared a few times. This chain joins TRBV19 and TRBJ1-5; maybe TRBD1 (5 bases). V lost 7 bases to trimming and J lost 0 bases, with 22 bases between them. This CDR3 region has 18 residues. Germline V CDR1 and CDR2: LNHDA, SQIVND (reference sequence). CDR3 amino acids: CASTPRGSDTYSNQPQHF. In DNA, the CDR3 is TGTGCCAGTACACCCCGGGGGTCGGATACGTATAGCAATCAGCCCCAGCATTTT.

Relative to its sample, this clonotype is medium-sized. The chain recombines TRBV6-6 with TRBJ2-2; D unresolved. CDR1 and CDR2 (germline): MNHNY, SVGAGI (reference sequence). The CDR3 sequence is 15 residues long. Trimming took 6 bases from V and 1 from J, leaving 12 bases between them. CDR3 nucleotide sequence: TGTGCCAGCAGAAACCGGGCTATGAACACCGGGGAGCTGTTTTTT. Amino acids: CASRNRAMNTGELFF.

Within the sample, this clonotype is medium-sized. The V and J genes are TRBV6-6 and TRBJ2-7; possible D gene TRBD2, 6 bases. Germline CDR1 reads MNHNY; CDR2 reads SVGAGI (reference sequence). The CDR3 extends over 13 amino acids. V lost 5 bases and J 4 bases, leaving 12 bases between the germline ends. The CDR3: CASSVLGGYEQYF. DNA for the CDR3: TGTGCCAGCAGTGTACTAGGAGGGTACGAGCAGTACTTC.

The chain uses TRBV20-1 and TRBJ2-5; D call uncertain. Germline lookup yields CDR1 DFQATT and CDR2 SNEGSKA (reference sequence). V lost 7 bases and J lost 5, with 11 bases in between. This CDR3 comprises 11 residues. The CDR3 coding sequence is TGCAGTGGGTTGGGCCGGGAGACCCAGTACTTC. Protein sequence: CSGLGRETQYF.

This clonotype appeared many times. V and J are TRBV20-1 and TRBJ1-5, with TRBD1 identical over 7 bases. This CDR3 contains 14 residues. Germline V gene lookup returns CDR1 DFQATT and CDR2 SNEGSKA (reference sequence). The V segment lost 5 bases and the J segment 4 bases; nucleotides outside the gene matches: 8. CDR3 in DNA: TGCAGTGCTCTGTCCGGACAGGATAATCAGCCCCAGCATTTT. It translates to CSALSGQDNQPQHF.

This clonotype is deemed medium-sized. V is TRBV27 and J is TRBJ1-4; possible D gene TRBD1, 5 bases. Germline V gene lookup returns CDR1 MNHEY and CDR2 SMNVEV (reference sequence). CDR3 length equals 15 residues. The V end was cut by 5 bases, the J end by 3 bases, with 13 bases between. The CDR3 loop is CASSGTGIANEKLFF. CDR3 nucleotides: TGTGCCAGCAGTGGGACGGGAATCGCTAATGAAAAACTGTTTTTT.

This clonotype appeared many times. The chain combines TRBV6-1 with TRBJ2-3, with TRBD2 matching 14 bases. The J segment lost 4 bases and the V segment lost 0 bases, leaving 6 bases of the junction unmatched. Germline values: CDR1 MNHNS, CDR2 SASEGT. The length of the CDR3 is 18 residues. The CDR3 bases are TGTGCCAGCAGTGAAGCACTGAGACTAGCGGGGGGGGCAGATACGCAGTATTTT. It encodes CASSEALRLAGGADTQYF.

This clonotype came up a few times. The rearrangement uses TRBV5-6 and TRBJ1-1; 7 positions match TRBD1. This CDR3 is 17 amino acids long. CDR1 and CDR2 (germline): SGHDT, YYEEEE. Unmatched junction bases numbered 14, after V lost 6 bases and J lost 0 bases. This chain's CDR3 is CASTRGLGQILNTEAFF. Written as DNA, the CDR3 is TGTGCCAGCACCAGGGGGTTAGGTCAGATCCTGAACACTGAAGCTTTCTTT.

The chain is built from TRBV3-1 and TRBJ2-1; 7 bases are a match to TRBD1. The J call could be wrong; TRBJ2-5 is a better fit for the DNA end. CDR1 and CDR2 from the germline V gene are LGHDT and YNNKEL (reference sequence). This CDR3 spans 15 amino acids. The CDR3, as DNA: TGTGCCAGCAGCCTGAGAGGACAGGTCCCAGAGACCCAGTACTTC. It specifies CASSLRGQVPETQYF.

This clonotype turned up a few times. The chain uses TRBV15 and TRBJ1-3; D is unresolved. The V and J ends lost 6 bases and 1 base respectively, with 7 bases between them. The germline V gene encodes CDR1 LNHNV and CDR2 YYDKDF (reference sequence). The CDR3 sequence is 13 residues long. The CDR3 loop is CATRRTSGNTIYF. As DNA, the CDR3 is TGTGCCACCAGACGGACGTCTGGAAACACCATATATTTT.

This clonotype was counted only a few times. DNA for the CDR3: TGTGCTAGTGGTTTAGGCAACACCGGGGAGCTGTTTTTT. This gives the protein CASGLGNTGELFF. This sequence joins TRBV12-5 and TRBJ2-2; D uncertain. This CDR3 is built from 13 residues. In germline, CDR1 is LGHNT, CDR2 FRNRAP. The germline V and J ends were trimmed by 3 bases and 2 bases, with 4 bases remaining between them.

The table lists this clonotype with a few counts. This may arise from a read error, as a much more abundant clone is one base away. V usage is TRBV7-2 and J usage is TRBJ2-3, with TRBD2 as a possible D gene (7 bases). Per the germline V gene, CDR1 is SGHTA and CDR2 is FQGNSA. This CDR3 comprises 14 residues. Here the CDR3 DNA reads TGTGCCAACAGCTTGGGGGGGGGCGTGGATACGCAGTATTTT. Its translation: CANSLGGGVDTQYF.

In its sample, this clonotype was seen a few times. This chain joins TRBV20-1 and TRBJ1-4, with 8 bases that match TRBD1. CDR1 and CDR2 (germline): DFQATT, SNEGSKA (reference sequence). The V gene end was trimmed by 6 bases and the J gene end by 3 bases; junction bases not matched to a gene: 6. CDR3 size: 14 residues. Here the CDR3 reads CSAPGGGSNEKLFF. CDR3 coding DNA: TGCAGTGCCCCAGGGGGCGGCTCTAATGAAAAACTGTTTTTT.